This T cell receptor (beta chain) comes out of a study of OX40 agonist ivuxolimab in advanced cancers. In germline, CDR1 is LNHDA, CDR2 SQIVND (reference sequence). There are 15 residues in the CDR3. Deletions cut 5 bases from V and 2 bases from J, with 13 bases between. This clone turned up a few times. The data were produced by immunoSEQ multiplex PCR, yet TCRdb's version contains in-frame clones alone and is incomplete. This table holds around 70,000 clones, more than 65% found once. The V and J genes are TRBV19 and TRBJ2-1; the D gene is possibly TRBD2 (6 bases). The sequence derives from an adult with an advanced solid tumor such as melanoma, head and neck, liver or kidney cancer. The sample was CD4+ or CD8+ T cells sorted from blood, taken in a trial of the OX40 agonist ivuxolimab. The CDR3, as DNA: TGTGCCAGTAGTTTGGGGTCTAGCGCCTACAATGAGCAGTTCTTC. It is translated as CASSLGSSAYNEQFF.